Listed here are 15 T cell receptor beta chains from one sample, sequenced in a study of blood T cell repertoires in COVID-19. Method: immunoSEQ multiplex PCR; TCRdb's copy keeps in-frame clones and lacks some. This table holds some 130,000 clones, around 82% found once. Sequenced material: peripheral blood. The receptors here all came from a human donor in a cohort sampled during active COVID-19.

This chain uses TRBV6-6 with TRBJ1-2; D uncertain. Germline V lookup: CDR1 MNHNY, CDR2 SVGAGI (reference sequence). The CDR3 runs to 15 residues. V was clipped by 5 bases and J by 2 bases, with 15 bases between them. For the CDR3, the DNA is TGTGCCAGCAGTCCCCGGGAGGACGGGAACTATGGCTACACCTTC. Protein product: CASSPREDGNYGYTF.

This sequence joins TRBV19 and TRBJ1-5, with 8 bases matching TRBD1. The CDR3 has 15 amino acids. J was trimmed by 4 bases and V by 0 bases; bases with no gene match: 2. Per the germline V gene, CDR1 is LNHDA and CDR2 is SQIVND (reference sequence). CDR3 sequence reads: CASSIDRGRNQPQHF. CDR3 in DNA: TGTGCCAGTAGTATAGACAGGGGGCGAAATCAGCCCCAGCATTTT.

The V call is TRBV6-9, the J call TRBJ2-6, with TRBD1 matching over 9 bases. The V gene's germline CDR1 is MNHGY and CDR2 SVAAGI. The ends lost 8 bases at V and 2 bases at J; junction bases unmatched: 19. This CDR3 region has 20 residues. The chain's CDR3 is CASPTGGEEGGLPGANVLTF. The DNA of the CDR3 is TGTGCCAGCCCGACAGGGGGGGAGGAAGGGGGCCTCCCTGGGGCCAACGTCCTGACTTTC.

The V call is TRBV10-3, the J call TRBJ1-1, with a possible D match to TRBD1 (5 bases). This CDR3 is 12 amino acids long. Germline V gene lookup returns CDR1 ENHRY and CDR2 SYGVKD. Trimming removed 6 bases at V and 5 bases at J, with 10 bases between. In DNA form, the CDR3 reads TGTGCCATCAGGGGGGGGGAGACTGAAGCTTTCTTT. It codes for CAIRGGETEAFF.

The V and J genes are TRBV19 and TRBJ2-3; TRBD2 matches at 8 bases. The length of the CDR3 is 13 residues. The V segment lost 4 bases and the J segment 4 bases; nucleotides outside the gene matches: 1. The germline V gene has CDR1 LNHDA and CDR2 SQIVND (reference sequence). CDR3 nucleotide sequence: TGTGCCAGTAGTACAGCGGGAGCAGATACGCAGTATTTT. Translation gives CASSTAGADTQYF.

The chain has TRBV6-5 and TRBJ2-2; D possibly corresponds to TRBD2 (5 bases). The CDR3 has 11 amino acids. V was clipped by 2 bases and J by 13 bases, with 8 bases between them. Per the germline V gene, CDR1 is MNHEY and CDR2 is SVGAGI. The CDR3 region is CASSYVGMLFF. The DNA of the CDR3 is TGTGCCAGCAGTTACGTCGGGATGCTGTTTTTT.

This rearrangement joins TRBV11-2 to TRBJ1-4; the D gene is possibly TRBD1 (5 bases). The CDR3 is made up of 17 amino acids. V lost 5 bases and J 2 bases, leaving 18 bases between the germline ends. In germline, CDR1 is SGHAT, CDR2 FQNNGV. The CDR3, as DNA: TGTGCCAGCAGCGTTAGTCGTCCGGGACTGACTAATGAAAAACTGTTTTTT. The encoded protein is CASSVSRPGLTNEKLFF.

The chain's CDR3 is CATSANRATGELFF. CDR3 nucleotide sequence: TGTGCCACCAGTGCGAACAGAGCTACCGGGGAGCTGTTTTTT. The chain joins TRBV24-1 to TRBJ2-2; the D is unclear. The CDR3 covers 14 residues. Between the trimmed V and J ends, which lost 5 bases and 5 bases, there was a span of 11 bases. Per the germline V gene, CDR1 is KGHDR and CDR2 is SFDVKD.

J is TRBJ2-7 and V is TRBV27, with 10 bases that match TRBD1. J lost 6 bases, V lost 3 bases, and 11 bases had no gene match. CDR3 length: 16 residues. Germline lookup yields CDR1 MNHEY and CDR2 SMNVEV (reference sequence). This CDR3 reads CASSLRPGQGPLEQYF. The CDR3 bases are TGTGCCAGCAGTTTGCGGCCGGGACAGGGGCCCCTCGAGCAGTACTTC.

This clone was seen only once. The chain is built from TRBV19 and TRBJ2-3; 7 bases fit TRBD1. V shed 7 bases and J 1 base; nucleotides not matched to a gene: 5. This CDR3 contains 14 residues. Germline V lookup: CDR1 LNHDA, CDR2 SQIVND (reference sequence). DNA for the CDR3: TGTGCCAGTAATCACAGGGGCCGCACAGATACGCAGTATTTT. Its protein is CASNHRGRTDTQYF.

The J gene is TRBJ1-1, the V gene TRBV18; TRBD1 agrees at 7 bases. Trimming took 4 bases from V and 4 from J; bases not matched to a gene: 12. Germline loops: CDR1 KGHSH, CDR2 LQKENI. This CDR3 region has 16 residues. The CDR3 loop reads CASSLRQGVQGTEAFF. In DNA, the CDR3 is TGTGCCAGCTCACTCAGACAGGGAGTTCAGGGCACTGAAGCTTTCTTT.

This chain connects TRBV29-1 to TRBJ2-3; D gene unclear. The V end was cut by 5 bases, the J end by 1 base, with 19 bases between. Germline loops: CDR1 SQVTM, CDR2 ANQGSEA. The CDR3 totals 16 residues. DNA of the CDR3: TGCAGCGTTAGCCCCTCCATCCTTATTCGCACAGATACGCAGTATTTT. As protein: CSVSPSILIRTDTQYF.

This chain links TRBV2 with TRBJ1-1, with TRBD1 matching 9 bases. Unmatched junction bases numbered 6, after V lost 6 bases and J lost 1 base. The CDR3 runs to 15 residues. The germline V gene encodes CDR1 SNHLY and CDR2 FYNNEI. The CDR3 region is CASRDPTGGNTEAFF. CDR3 DNA: TGTGCCAGCAGGGACCCGACAGGGGGGAACACTGAAGCTTTCTTT.

This sequence joins TRBV10-3 and TRBJ2-3; unclear D gene. CDR3 length: 16 amino acids. CDR1 is ENHRY, CDR2 SYGVKD, per germline. V was clipped by 6 bases and J by 2 bases, with 18 bases between them. CDR3: CAISSRVAAPTDTQYF. For the CDR3, the DNA is TGTGCCATCAGCTCCAGAGTGGCGGCCCCCACAGATACGCAGTATTTT.

This chain joins TRBV6-1 and TRBJ1-1, with unresolved D. The germline V gene has CDR1 MNHNS and CDR2 SASEGT. Trimming pared 3 bases from V and 2 bases from J, leaving 10 bases between. CDR3 length: 14 residues. CDR3 loop: CASSDLRGNTEAFF. CDR3 sequence (DNA): TGTGCCAGCAGTGATCTGCGGGGAAACACTGAAGCTTTCTTT.